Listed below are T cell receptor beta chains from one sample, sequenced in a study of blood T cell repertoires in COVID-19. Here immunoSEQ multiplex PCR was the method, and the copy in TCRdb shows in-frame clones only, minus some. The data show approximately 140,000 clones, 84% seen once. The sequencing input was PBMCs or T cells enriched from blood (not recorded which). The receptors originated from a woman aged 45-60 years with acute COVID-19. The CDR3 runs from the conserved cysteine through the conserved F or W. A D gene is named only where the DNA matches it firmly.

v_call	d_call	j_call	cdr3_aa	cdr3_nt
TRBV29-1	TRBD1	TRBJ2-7	CSVVAGGYEQYF	TGCAGCGTTGTGGCAGGGGGTTACGAGCAGTACTTC
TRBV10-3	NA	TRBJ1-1	CATGRGTEAFF	TGTGCCACCGGTCGGGGCACTGAAGCTTTCTTT
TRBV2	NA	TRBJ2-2	CASSGDEDWRNTGELFF	TGTGCCAGCAGTGGCGATGAAGATTGGAGAAACACCGGGGAGCTGTTTTTT
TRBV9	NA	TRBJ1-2	CASSVGEGTGYTF	TGTGCCAGCAGCGTAGGTGAGGGAACTGGCTACACCTTC
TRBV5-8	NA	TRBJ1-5	CASSWTEGEPQHF	TGTGCCAGCAGCTGGACGGAGGGAGAGCCCCAGCATTTT
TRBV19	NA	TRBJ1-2	CASSDRAYGYTF	TGTGCCAGTAGTGACAGAGCCTATGGCTACACCTTC
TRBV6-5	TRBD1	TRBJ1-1	CASRKGQGMNTEAFF	TGTGCCAGCAGAAAAGGACAGGGTATGAACACTGAAGCTTTCTTT
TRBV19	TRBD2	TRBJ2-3	CASSSRGSGSADTQYF	TGTGCCAGTAGTTCCCGGGGTAGCGGGAGTGCAGATACGCAGTATTTT
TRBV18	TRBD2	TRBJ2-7	CASSTKLAELYEQYF	TGTGCCAGCTCAACTAAACTAGCGGAACTCTACGAGCAGTACTTC
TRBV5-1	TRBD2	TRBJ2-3	CASSLVGSGITDTQYF	TGCGCCAGCAGCTTGGTAGGCAGCGGGATCACAGATACGCAGTATTTT
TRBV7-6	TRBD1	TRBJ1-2	CASSGTEGASNYGYTF	TGTGCCAGCAGCGGGACCGAGGGGGCCTCTAACTATGGCTACACCTTC
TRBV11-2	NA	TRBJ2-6	CASSLVAGANVLTF	TGTGCCAGCAGCTTAGTAGCAGGGGCCAACGTCCTGACTTTC
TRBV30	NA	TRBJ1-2	CAWSYSRGRRPTGHTF	TGTGCCTGGAGCTATTCCCGAGGACGGAGACCTACAGGGCACACCTTC
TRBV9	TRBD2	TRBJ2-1	CASSPGTSAYNEQFF	TGTGCCAGCAGCCCCGGGACTAGCGCCTACAATGAGCAGTTCTTC
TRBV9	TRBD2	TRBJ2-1	CASSVAAGLAGEYNEQFF	TGTGCCAGCAGCGTAGCTGCCGGACTAGCGGGAGAATACAATGAGCAGTTCTTC
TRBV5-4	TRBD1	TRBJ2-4	CASTPGGDRGKNIQYF	TGTGCCAGCACCCCTGGGGGAGACAGGGGGAAAAACATTCAGTACTTC
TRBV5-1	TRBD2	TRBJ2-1	CASSLAPAGGAREQFF	TGCGCCAGCAGCTTGGCTCCAGCGGGGGGGGCTAGGGAGCAGTTCTTC
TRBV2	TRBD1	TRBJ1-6	CASRDWTGGDSPLHF	TGTGCCAGCAGAGACTGGACAGGGGGCGATTCACCCCTCCACTTT
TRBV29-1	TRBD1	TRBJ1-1	CSARGDTEAFF	TGCAGCGCCAGGGGGGACACTGAAGCTTTCTTT
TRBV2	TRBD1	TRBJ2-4	CASSHRQGSGNIQYF	TGTGCCAGCAGTCACCGACAGGGAAGTGGAAACATTCAGTACTTC
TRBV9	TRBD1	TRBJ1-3	CASSAGQGAFNTIYF	TGTGCCAGCAGCGCGGGACAGGGGGCGTTCAACACCATATATTTT
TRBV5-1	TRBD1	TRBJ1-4	CASSSGLPGQRNEKLFF	TGCGCCAGCAGCTCAGGACTTCCGGGACAGAGAAATGAAAAACTGTTTTTT
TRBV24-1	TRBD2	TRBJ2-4	CATSDLRTSFSKNIQYF	TGTGCCACCAGTGACCTGCGGACTAGCTTTTCCAAAAACATTCAGTACTTC
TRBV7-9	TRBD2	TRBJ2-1	CASGEGEQFF	TGTGCCAGCGGGGAGGGTGAGCAGTTCTTC
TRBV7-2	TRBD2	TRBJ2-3	CASSLGPAGGSNTQYF	TGTGCCAGCAGCTTAGGACCAGCGGGAGGGTCGAATACGCAGTATTTT
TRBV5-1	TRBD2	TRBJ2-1	CASPKDRDYLYNEQFF	TGCGCCAGCCCAAAAGACCGGGACTACCTATACAATGAGCAGTTCTTC
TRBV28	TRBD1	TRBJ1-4	CASSLRDRHNEKLFF	TGTGCCAGCAGCCTCCGGGACAGACATAATGAAAAACTGTTTTTT
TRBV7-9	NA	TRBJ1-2	CASSLLGVNYGYTF	TGTGCCAGCAGCTTACTCGGGGTTAACTATGGCTACACCTTC
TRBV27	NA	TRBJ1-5	CASGVYSNQPQHF	TGTGCCAGCGGAGTATATAGCAATCAGCCCCAGCATTTT